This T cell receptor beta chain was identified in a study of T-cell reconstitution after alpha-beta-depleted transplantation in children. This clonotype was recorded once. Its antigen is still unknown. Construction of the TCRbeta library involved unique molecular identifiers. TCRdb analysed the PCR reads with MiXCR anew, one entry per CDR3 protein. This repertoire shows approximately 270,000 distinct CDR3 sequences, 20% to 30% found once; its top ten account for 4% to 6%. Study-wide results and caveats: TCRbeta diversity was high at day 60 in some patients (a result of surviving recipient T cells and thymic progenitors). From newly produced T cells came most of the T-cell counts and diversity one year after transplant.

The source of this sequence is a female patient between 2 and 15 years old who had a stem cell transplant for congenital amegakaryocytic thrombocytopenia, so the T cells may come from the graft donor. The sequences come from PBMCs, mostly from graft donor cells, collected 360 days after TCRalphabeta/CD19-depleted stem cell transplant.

The CDR3 reads CASRRGGATEAFF. In DNA, the CDR3 is TGTGCCAGCAGGAGGGGGGGAGCGACTGAAGCTTTCTTT. The genes are TRBV12-3 or TRBV12-4 and TRBJ1-1; tentatively, D is TRBD1 (6 bases). CDR3 length equals 13 residues. With 6 bases removed from V and 5 bases from J, the gap between germline ends came to 13 bases.